The 26 T cell receptor beta chains listed next were all sequenced from one sample in a study of metastatic and nonmetastatic thyroid tumors. MiXCR re-clonotyped the PCR reads for TCRdb. Of approximately 13,000 clones in the sample, approximately 29% were seen once. The entire patient cohort was treatment-naive prior to thyroid surgery. Sequenced sample: tumor tissue. The receptors stem from a female donor with papillary thyroid cancer or a benign thyroid nodule (not recorded which). Some clones in this sample may be carry-over from other donors' samples.

This chain connects TRBV12-3 or TRBV12-4 to TRBJ2-7; D is ambiguous. Trimming removed 5 bases from V and 1 base from J, with 12 bases in between. The CDR3 totals 14 residues. The DNA for the CDR3 is TGTGCCAGCAGTAAACGGACGGAGTCCTACGAGCAGTACTTC. Translated, it gives CASSKRTESYEQYF.

This clone was observed at least ten times. This rearrangement joins TRBV5-5 to TRBJ1-2; D uncertain. The CDR3 is 14 amino acids. V gave up 0 bases and J gave up 2 bases, with 8 bases separating them. CDR1 is SGHKS, CDR2 YYEKEE, per germline (reference sequence). CDR3 residues: CASSLGRLNYGYTF. The DNA for the CDR3 is TGTGCCAGCAGCTTGGGCAGACTAAACTATGGCTACACCTTC. Full variable domain (outside the CDR3, taken from reference TRBV5-5 and TRBJ1-2): DAGVTQSPTHLIKTRGQQVTLRCSPISGHKSVSWYQQVLGQGPQFIFQYYEKEERGRGNFPDRFSARQFPNYSSELNVNALLLGDSALYLCASSLGRLNYGYTFGSGTRLTVV.

This clone was picked up one time. The chain combines TRBV20-1 with TRBJ2-5, with D uncertain. V lost 0 bases to trimming and J lost 3 bases, with 11 bases between them. CDR1 and CDR2 (germline): DFQATT, SNEGSKA (reference sequence). The CDR3 covers 14 residues. CDR3 bases: TGCAGTGCTAGAGATGGTTGGTCAAAAGAGACCCAGTACTTC. Its translation is CSARDGWSKETQYF.

This clone was seen repeatedly, ten times or more. The V and J genes are TRBV5-5 and TRBJ1-2; 10 bases line up with TRBD1. Unmatched junction bases numbered 6, after V lost 3 bases and J lost 4 bases. The CDR3 totals 15 residues. Germline values: CDR1 SGHKS, CDR2 YYEKEE (reference sequence). CDR3 region: CASSSDRGRFYGYTF. As DNA, the CDR3 is TGTGCCAGCAGCTCCGACAGGGGGCGTTTCTATGGCTACACCTTC. Full variable domain (rest looked up from reference TRBV5-5 and TRBJ1-2): DAGVTQSPTHLIKTRGQQVTLRCSPISGHKSVSWYQQVLGQGPQFIFQYYEKEERGRGNFPDRFSARQFPNYSSELNVNALLLGDSALYLCASSSDRGRFYGYTFGSGTRLTVV.

The V call is TRBV6-5, the J call TRBJ1-2, with 8 bases aligning to TRBD1. Trimming took 5 bases from V and 3 from J; bases not matched to a gene: 5. The germline V gene encodes CDR1 MNHEY and CDR2 SVGAGI. The CDR3 runs to 14 residues. The CDR3 DNA sequence: TGTGCCAGCAGTAACTACAGGGGGGACTATGGCTACACCTTC. Translating it yields CASSNYRGDYGYTF.

This clone was counted many times. CDR3 region: CASSPRQGPTRGADTQYF. CDR3 DNA: TGTGCCAGCAGTCCTAGACAGGGCCCCACCCGGGGCGCAGATACGCAGTATTTT. The rearrangement links TRBV28 to TRBJ2-3; 7 nucleotides line up with TRBD1. The junction had 18 bases not matched to a gene; V was cut back by 5 bases and J by 4 bases. The germline CDR1 and CDR2 sequences are MDHEN and SYDVKM. CDR3 length equals 18 residues.

The chain employs TRBV6-1 and TRBJ2-2; D is ambiguous. The germline V gene encodes CDR1 MNHNS and CDR2 SASEGT. The length of the CDR3 is 14 residues. V was trimmed by 8 bases and J by 0 bases, leaving 10 bases between them. The DNA for the CDR3 is TGTGCCAGCGAACGAATAGCGAACACCGGGGAGCTGTTTTTT. It yields the protein CASERIANTGELFF.

The chain combines TRBV7-6 with TRBJ1-1; possible D gene TRBD1, 5 bases. The CDR3 runs to 20 residues. Trimming stripped 10 bases from V and 3 bases from J, with 36 bases between. The germline V gene has CDR1 SGHVS and CDR2 FNYEAQ. The CDR3 coding sequence is TGTGCCATCCCATCCGACGACAATGCGGGGCCCGACCCCGAGCACACTGAAGCTTTCTTT. Its protein product is CAIPSDDNAGPDPEHTEAFF.

The chain uses TRBV13 and TRBJ1-1; possibly TRBD1 for D (5 bases). The length of the CDR3 is 15 residues. Germline V lookup: CDR1 PRHDT, CDR2 FYEKMQ (reference sequence). V gave up 4 bases and J gave up 2 bases, with 14 bases separating them. The chain's CDR3 is CASSSYRDGNTEAFF. The CDR3 bases are TGTGCCAGCAGCTCTTATCGGGACGGTAACACTGAAGCTTTCTTT.

The chain uses TRBV28 and TRBJ2-7; the D gene is possibly TRBD1 (7 bases). Germline-derived CDR1 and CDR2 are MDHEN and SYDVKM. The V end was cut by 3 bases, the J end by 12 bases, with 24 bases between. The CDR3 sequence is 15 residues long. CDR3 sequence reads: CASSFRGVRSYDRYF. CDR3 nucleotides: TGTGCCAGCAGTTTCAGGGGGGTTCGGTCCTACGATCGGTACTTC.

On this clone: Sequence at one end of the junction differs from germline and may be a read error. This chain connects TRBV11-2 to TRBJ2-2; the match to TRBD1 covers 8 bases. Germline loops: CDR1 SGHAT, CDR2 FQNNGV. This CDR3 spans 16 amino acids. Here the CDR3 reads CASSLVSPGGTEELFF. The DNA for the CDR3 is TGTGCCAGCAGCTTAGTTTCGCCAGGGGGCACCGAGGAGCTGTTTTTT.

The V call is TRBV7-2, the J call TRBJ2-5; the match to TRBD1 covers 8 bases. The CDR3 loop spans 16 amino acids. Trimming at V came to 1 base and at J to 5 bases, leaving 9 bases not matched to a gene. The germline V gene has CDR1 SGHTA and CDR2 FQGNSA. The CDR3 here is CASSLVAPGGGETQYF. CDR3 nucleotide sequence: TGTGCCAGCAGCTTAGTCGCCCCAGGGGGCGGGGAGACCCAGTACTTC.

This rearrangement joins TRBV6-2 or TRBV6-3 to TRBJ2-7; 7 positions agree with TRBD2. Germline V gene lookup returns CDR1 MNHEY and CDR2 SVGEGT. The CDR3 consists of 13 residues. Losses at the gene ends were 6 bases for V and 4 bases for J; bases not matched to a gene: 6. This CDR3 is CASRSSGAYEQYF. The CDR3 DNA reads TGTGCCAGCAGATCCAGCGGGGCTTACGAGCAGTACTTC.

This clone was detected many times. The chain links TRBV6-1 to TRBJ2-3, with 8 nucleotides matching TRBD1. This CDR3 has 14 residues. Germline V gene lookup returns CDR1 MNHNS and CDR2 SASEGT. V dropped 7 bases and J dropped 0; count of bases not matched to a gene: 3. The CDR3 coding sequence is TGTGCCAGCAAACGACAGGGGAGCACAGATACGCAGTATTTT. Translated: CASKRQGSTDTQYF.

This clone has ten or more counts. A much larger clone is a single base away; this may be a read error. The CDR3 end shows no conserved phenylalanine or tryptophan, and so a read error is likely. The V and J genes are TRBV6-1 and TRBJ2-7; D is uncertain. This CDR3 is built from 11 residues. The germline V gene encodes CDR1 MNHNS and CDR2 SASEGT. V was trimmed by 8 bases and J by 0 bases, leaving 5 bases between them. The CDR3 nucleotides read TGTGCCAGCGGCAGCTCCTACGAGCAGTACTCC. Protein product: CASGSSYEQYS.

This clone is medium-sized in the sample. The chain joins TRBV6-1 to TRBJ1-6; D uncertain. Germline V gene sequence: CDR1 MNHNS, CDR2 SASEGT. Trimming shortened V by 2 bases and J by 7 bases, and 6 bases separated the two germline ends. This CDR3 region has 13 residues. CDR3 DNA: TGTGCCAGCAGTGAACTAAACAATTCACCCCTCCACTTT. Amino acids: CASSELNNSPLHF.

The chain uses TRBV5-8 and TRBJ1-6; TRBD1 is a possible D gene (5 bases). The CDR3 totals 14 residues. V lost 4 bases and J 6 bases, leaving 11 bases between the germline ends. The germline CDR1 and CDR2 sequences are SGHTS and YDEGEE. CDR3 nucleotides: TGTGCCAGCAGCACAGGACAACTTAATTCACCCCTCCACTTT. It yields the protein CASSTGQLNSPLHF.

This clone showed up many times. The junction departs from germline at one end; a sequencing error may be responsible. V and J are TRBV3-1 and TRBJ2-3; TRBD2 aligns across 7 bases. From germline, CDR1 is LGHDT and CDR2 YNNKEL (reference sequence). The CDR3 length is 16 residues. For the CDR3, the DNA is TGTGCCAGCGGCCAGTTTCTAGCGGACAACACAGATACGCAGTATTTT. This codes for CASGQFLADNTDTQYF.

This clone was recorded at least ten times. This chain connects TRBV2 to TRBJ2-3; D is undetermined. Germline loops: CDR1 SNHLY, CDR2 FYNNEI. With 5 bases removed from V and 2 bases from J, the gap between germline ends came to 8 bases. The CDR3 runs to 13 residues. The DNA of the CDR3 is TGTGCCAGCAGTAAAGACTCCACAGATACGCAGTATTTT. It is translated as CASSKDSTDTQYF.

This clone was seen repeatedly, ten times or more. This rearrangement joins TRBV6-1 to TRBJ1-2, with TRBD1 as a possible D gene (5 bases). V lost 6 bases to trimming and J lost 5 bases, with 13 bases between them. CDR1 MNHNS and CDR2 SASEGT come from the germline V gene. The CDR3 has 13 residues. This CDR3 reads CASRAGVLYGYTF. The CDR3 DNA sequence: TGTGCCAGCAGGGCGGGGGTGTTGTATGGCTACACCTTC.

This clone was detected many times. The chain has TRBV2 and TRBJ2-6; no reliable D call. The germline V gene has CDR1 SNHLY and CDR2 FYNNEI. The CDR3 is 15 amino acids. Trimming stripped 1 base from V and 0 bases from J, with 4 bases between. DNA for the CDR3: TGTGCCAGCAGTGAAGTCCGCTCTGGGGCCAACGTCCTGACTTTC. Its translation is CASSEVRSGANVLTF.

This clone came up once. The rearrangement joins TRBV30 to TRBJ1-1, with D uncertain. Germline V gene data show CDR1 as GTSNPN and CDR2 as SVGIG (reference sequence). CDR3 length: 12 amino acids. CDR3 nucleotides: TGTGCTTCTGGACGGTCGAACACTGAAGCTTTCTTT. Translating gives CASGRSNTEAFF.

The chain combines TRBV5-5 with TRBJ1-2; D might be TRBD1 (6 bases). The V end was cut by 0 bases, the J end by 2 bases, with 8 bases between. The CDR3 runs 14 residues. CDR1 and CDR2 from the germline V gene are SGHKS and YYEKEE (reference sequence). CDR3 protein: CASSLAGTNYGYTF. The CDR3 region has the DNA TGTGCCAGCAGCTTGGCCGGGACAAACTATGGCTACACCTTC.

This clone was detected only a few times. V gene TRBV9 combines with J gene TRBJ1-6; D gene ambiguous. Trimming left V 7 bases short and J 6 bases short, with 8 bases between. This CDR3 comprises 12 residues. Germline V lookup: CDR1 SGDLS, CDR2 YYNGEE. The CDR3 DNA is TGTGCCAGCGGAGGTTCTAATTCACCCCTCCACTTT. Translating gives CASGGSNSPLHF.

Remarks on this clone: It may be a read error: a sequence one base away is much more abundant. This CDR3 is CASSRSLGGTGGDGANVPTF. CDR3 coding DNA: TGTGCCAGCAGCCGGTCTCTAGGGGGGACAGGGGGCGATGGGGCCAACGTCCCGACTTTC. The V and J genes are TRBV13 and TRBJ2-6; 12 nucleotides match TRBD1. Germline V gene data show CDR1 as PRHDT and CDR2 as FYEKMQ (reference sequence). The CDR3 totals 20 residues.

V gene TRBV11-2 combines with J gene TRBJ2-6; D possibly corresponds to TRBD2 (5 bases). The CDR3 loop spans 15 amino acids. Trimming removed 2 bases at V and 3 bases at J, with 8 bases between. Germline CDR1 and CDR2: SGHAT and FQNNGV. The DNA for the CDR3 is TGTGCCAGCAGCTTATGGAGGTTTGGGGCCAACGTCCTGACTTTC. Translating it yields CASSLWRFGANVLTF.